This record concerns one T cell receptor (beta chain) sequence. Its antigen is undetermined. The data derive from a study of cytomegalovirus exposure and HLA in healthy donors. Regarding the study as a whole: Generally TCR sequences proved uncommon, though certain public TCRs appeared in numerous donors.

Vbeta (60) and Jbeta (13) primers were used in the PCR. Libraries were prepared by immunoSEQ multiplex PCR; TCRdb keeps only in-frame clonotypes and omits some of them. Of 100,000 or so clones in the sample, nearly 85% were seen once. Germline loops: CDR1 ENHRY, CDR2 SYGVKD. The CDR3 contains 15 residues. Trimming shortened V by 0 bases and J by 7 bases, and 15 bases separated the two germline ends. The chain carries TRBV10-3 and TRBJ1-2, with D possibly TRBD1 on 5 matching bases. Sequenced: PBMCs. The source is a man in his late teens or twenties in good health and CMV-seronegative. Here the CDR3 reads CAISESKARAAGYTF. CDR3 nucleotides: TGTGCCATCAGTGAGTCAAAGGCCAGGGCTGCTGGCTACACCTTC.